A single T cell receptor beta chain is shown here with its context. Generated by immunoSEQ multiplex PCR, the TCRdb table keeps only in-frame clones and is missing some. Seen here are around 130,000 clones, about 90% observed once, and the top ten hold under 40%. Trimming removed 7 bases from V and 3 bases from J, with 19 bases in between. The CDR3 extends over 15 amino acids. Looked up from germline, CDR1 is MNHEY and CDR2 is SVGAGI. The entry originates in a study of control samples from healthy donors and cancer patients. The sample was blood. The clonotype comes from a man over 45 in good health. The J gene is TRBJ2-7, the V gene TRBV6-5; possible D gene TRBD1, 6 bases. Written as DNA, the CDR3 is TGTGCCAGCAACCTAGCCGACAGGAATAGCTACGAGCAGTACTTC. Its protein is CASNLADRNSYEQYF.